The 25 T cell receptor beta chains listed next were all sequenced from one sample in a study of T cell responses to AZD1222 COVID-19 vaccine. The method was immunoSEQ multiplex PCR; TCRdb's version includes in-frame clones alone and lacks a portion of them. Of roughly 130,000 clones in the sample, about 89% were seen once. Sequencing used peripheral blood, obtained 28 days after the second dose of the MenACWY control vaccine. The receptors shown here come from an adult who received the MenACWY meningococcal vaccine as a control.

The rearrangement links TRBV28 to TRBJ1-5; D unresolved. V was shortened by 7 bases and J by 4 bases, with 11 bases between the two germline ends. From germline, CDR1 is MDHEN and CDR2 SYDVKM. The CDR3 runs 13 residues. CDR3 protein: CASTNPGNQPQHF. The CDR3 DNA follows: TGTGCCAGCACCAACCCGGGGAATCAGCCCCAGCATTTT.

CDR3 sequence: CASSSTLAPYEQYF. The CDR3 DNA follows: TGTGCCAGCAGTTCCACACTCGCGCCCTACGAGCAGTACTTC. The chain links TRBV28 to TRBJ2-7; D is ambiguous. V lost 4 bases and J lost 2, with 12 bases in between. CDR1 is MDHEN and CDR2 is SYDVKM in the germline V gene. This CDR3 contains 14 residues.

This chain joins TRBV7-2 and TRBJ1-5, with unresolved D. Germline CDR1 reads SGHTA; CDR2 reads FQGNSA. With 5 bases removed from V and 0 bases from J, the gap between germline ends came to 8 bases. The CDR3 sequence is 14 residues long. The CDR3 protein is CASSRPYSNQPQHF. The CDR3 DNA is TGTGCCAGCAGCCGCCCTTATAGCAATCAGCCCCAGCATTTT.

The chain uses TRBV2 and TRBJ2-2, with D unclear. With 4 bases removed from V and 0 bases from J, the gap between germline ends came to 6 bases. The CDR3 runs to 14 residues. CDR1 and CDR2 from the germline V gene are SNHLY and FYNNEI. The CDR3 loop is CASSVGSNTGELFF. As DNA, the CDR3 is TGTGCCAGCAGTGTGGGCTCGAACACCGGGGAGCTGTTTTTT.

The chain recombines TRBV3-1 (or the pseudogene TRBV3-2) with TRBJ1-4, with D maybe TRBD1 (6 bases). Trimming shortened V by 4 bases and J by 3 bases, and 12 bases separated the two germline ends. The CDR3 extends over 15 amino acids. Germline assignment: CDR1 LGHDT and CDR2 YNNKEL (reference sequence). The DNA for the CDR3 is TGTGCCAGCAGCCCATACGACAGGTCTAATGAAAAACTGTTTTTT. This translates into CASSPYDRSNEKLFF.

This clone came up once. The rearrangement joins TRBV10-3 to TRBJ2-1; 8 bases map to TRBD1. In germline, CDR1 is ENHRY, CDR2 SYGVKD. V trimming: 4 bases; J trimming: 3 bases; junction bases outside the gene matches: 5. The CDR3 runs 15 residues. CDR3 loop: CAISGRTGSYNEQFF. DNA of the CDR3: TGTGCCATCAGTGGTCGGACAGGGAGCTACAATGAGCAGTTCTTC.

This rearrangement joins TRBV5-1 to TRBJ1-3, with TRBD1 matching 9 bases. CDR1 is SGHRS and CDR2 is YFSETQ in the germline V gene. V lost 4 bases, J lost 4 bases, and 6 bases stayed unmatched. This CDR3 has 15 amino acids. The CDR3 loop is CASSIGTGSGNTIYF. The CDR3 DNA reads as TGCGCCAGCAGCATAGGGACAGGGAGCGGAAACACCATATATTTT.

The rearrangement uses TRBV7-9 and TRBJ2-5; 7 bases agree with TRBD2. Trimming took 4 bases from V and 3 from J; bases not matched to a gene: 5. Germline values: CDR1 SEHNR, CDR2 FQNEAQ (reference sequence). The CDR3 sequence is 14 residues long. CDR3 sequence reads: CASSSTGGEETQYF. In nucleotides, the CDR3 is TGTGCCAGCAGCTCGACGGGGGGAGAAGAGACCCAGTACTTC.

The V gene is TRBV19, the J gene TRBJ1-1, with unresolved D. V was trimmed by 3 bases and J by 1 base, leaving 9 bases between them. Germline lookup yields CDR1 LNHDA and CDR2 SQIVND (reference sequence). This CDR3 spans 14 amino acids. The CDR3 sequence: CASSMGGRNTEAFF. The CDR3 nucleotides are TGTGCCAGTAGTATGGGCGGGAGGAACACTGAAGCTTTCTTT.

The J gene is TRBJ2-6, the V gene TRBV11-3, with 9 positions matching TRBD1. CDR3 length equals 18 residues. From germline, CDR1 is SGHNT and CDR2 YENEEA. The ends lost 4 bases at V and 2 bases at J; junction bases unmatched: 9. CDR3 bases: TGTGCCAGCAGCTCCCAGTCCGGGACAGGGACTGGGGCCAACGTCCTGACTTTC. Translated: CASSSQSGTGTGANVLTF.

The rearrangement links TRBV7-9 to TRBJ1-2; tentative D call: TRBD1 (6 bases). This CDR3 has 14 amino acids. Germline V gene data show CDR1 as SEHNR and CDR2 as FQNEAQ (reference sequence). The V and J ends lost 5 bases and 13 bases respectively, with 23 bases between them. The CDR3 loop reads CASSPINRAESTTF. The CDR3 DNA follows: TGTGCCAGCAGCCCGATTAACAGGGCCGAGAGTACCACCTTC. The whole variable domain, remainder taken from reference TRBV7-9 and TRBJ1-2, is DTGVSQNPRHKITKRGQNVTFRCDPISEHNRLYWYRQTLGQGPEFLTYFQNEAQLEKSRLLSDRFSAERPKGSFSTLEIQRTEQGDSAMYLCASSPINRAESTTFGSGTRLTVV.

The chain uses TRBV10-3 and TRBJ2-7; D possibly corresponds to TRBD1 (6 bases). The CDR3 loop spans 15 amino acids. Per the germline V gene, CDR1 is ENHRY and CDR2 is SYGVKD. The V end was cut by 2 bases, the J end by 7 bases, with 18 bases between. The CDR3 reads CAISEGDTKGGEQYF. Written as DNA, the CDR3 is TGTGCCATCAGTGAGGGGGACACTAAAGGGGGTGAGCAGTACTTC.

This rearrangement joins TRBV7-3 to TRBJ1-4; weak D call: TRBD1 (6 bases). V gave up 2 bases and J gave up 8 bases, with 9 bases separating them. CDR1 and CDR2 (germline): SGHTA, FQGTGA. The CDR3 runs 13 residues. The CDR3 sequence is CASSLLRGEKLFF. The CDR3 region has the DNA TGTGCCAGCAGCTTACTCAGGGGCGAAAAACTGTTTTTT.

The DNA for the CDR3 is TGCGCCAGCAGCAAACAGCAACAAGAGACCCAGTACTTC. Amino acids: CASSKQQQETQYF. The chain combines TRBV5-1 with TRBJ2-5; D unresolved. Trimming cost V 4 bases and J 2 bases, with 9 bases left between them. Germline CDR1 and CDR2: SGHRS and YFSETQ. The CDR3 runs 13 residues.

This rearrangement joins TRBV12-5 to TRBJ2-5; a weak D match, TRBD2 (5 bases). Per germline, CDR1 LGHNT and CDR2 FRNRAP. CDR3 length: 13 amino acids. The ends were cut back, 2 bases at V and 5 bases at J, with 9 bases in the middle. CDR3 in amino acids: CASGLWTSETQYF. The CDR3 DNA reads as TGTGCTAGTGGTTTGTGGACTTCCGAGACCCAGTACTTC.

As regards this clone: The sample has other DNA sequences that encode this CDR3 too. V gene TRBV19 combines with J gene TRBJ1-5, with 8 bases matching TRBD1. V was clipped by 4 bases and J by 2 bases; unmatched bases: 7. This CDR3 has 16 amino acids. Germline V CDR1 and CDR2: LNHDA, SQIVND (reference sequence). CDR3 DNA sequence: TGTGCCAGTAGTACAGACAGGGGCGGTGGCAATCAGCCCCAGCATTTT. It specifies CASSTDRGGGNQPQHF.

The chain couples TRBV19 to TRBJ2-7; TRBD1 aligns across 7 bases. The CDR3 length is 14 residues. The germline V gene has CDR1 LNHDA and CDR2 SQIVND (reference sequence). Trimming removed 5 bases from V and 7 bases from J; junction bases left unmatched: 11. The CDR3 DNA is TGTGCCAGTAGTGACAGGGCCTTTACGCAAGAGCAGTACTTC. Translation gives CASSDRAFTQEQYF.

V gene TRBV7-9 combines with J gene TRBJ2-5, with unresolved D. The V end was cut by 1 base, the J end by 6 bases, with 6 bases between. Germline CDR1 is SEHNR and CDR2 is FQNEAQ (reference sequence). The CDR3 loop spans 12 amino acids. In DNA, the CDR3 is TGTGCCAGCAGCTTAGTCGGGCAGACCCAGTACTTC. This sequence encodes CASSLVGQTQYF.

J is TRBJ1-5 and V is TRBV6-5; D gene ambiguous. The germline CDR1 and CDR2 sequences are MNHEY and SVGAGI. V lost 6 bases and J 4 bases, leaving 4 bases between the germline ends. This CDR3 is built from 11 residues. CDR3 sequence (DNA): TGTGCCAGCAGCCTTAATCAGCCCCAGCATTTT. Its translation: CASSLNQPQHF.

This chain uses TRBV7-2 with TRBJ1-2, with unresolved D. CDR3 length: 13 amino acids. Germline V gene sequence: CDR1 SGHTA, CDR2 FQGNSA. V was clipped by 1 base and J by 3 bases, with 6 bases between them. The CDR3 protein is CASSLGGDYGYTF. The CDR3 coding sequence is TGTGCCAGCAGCTTAGGGGGTGACTATGGCTACACCTTC. Full variable domain (remainder filled in from reference TRBV7-2 and TRBJ1-2): GAGVSQSPSNKVTEKGKDVELRCDPISGHTALYWYRQSLGQGLEFLIYFQGNSAPDKSGLPSDRFSAERTGGSVSTLTIQRTQQEDSAVYLCASSLGGDYGYTFGSGTRLTVV.

This sequence joins TRBV7-2 and TRBJ1-2; no clear D. The CDR3 consists of 12 residues. V was trimmed by 5 bases and J by 0 bases, leaving 4 bases between them. Germline V gene data show CDR1 as SGHTA and CDR2 as FQGNSA. The DNA for the CDR3 is TGTGCCAGCAGCCCTCCTAACTATGGCTACACCTTC. This sequence encodes CASSPPNYGYTF.

The V and J genes are TRBV19 and TRBJ2-2, with D perhaps matching TRBD1 or TRBD2 (6 bases each). Trimming shortened V by 3 bases and J by 3 bases, and 11 bases separated the two germline ends. The CDR3 sequence is 15 residues long. CDR1 is LNHDA, CDR2 SQIVND, per germline (reference sequence). This chain's CDR3 is CASSIGGGYTGELFF. The CDR3 nucleotides read TGTGCCAGTAGTATCGGAGGGGGGTACACCGGGGAGCTGTTTTTT.

The chain carries TRBV2 and TRBJ1-1, with D unresolved. The CDR3 has 11 residues. Trimming removed 6 bases from V and 3 bases from J, with 5 bases in between. The germline V gene encodes CDR1 SNHLY and CDR2 FYNNEI. The CDR3 here is CASRTDTEAFF. CDR3 coding DNA: TGTGCCAGCAGGACGGACACTGAAGCTTTCTTT.

This clone was counted once. The chain combines TRBV29-1 with TRBJ2-1, with unresolved D. Trimming pared 2 bases from V and 0 bases from J, leaving 8 bases between. Germline values: CDR1 SQVTM, CDR2 ANQGSEA. The CDR3 runs 14 residues. Here the CDR3 DNA reads TGCAGCGTTGAACAGATGAGCTCCTACAATGAGCAGTTCTTC. Translating gives CSVEQMSSYNEQFF.

This sequence joins TRBV7-8 and TRBJ1-2; 8 bases map to TRBD1. This CDR3 has 15 residues. Germline assignment: CDR1 SGHVS and CDR2 FQNEAQ. The V and J ends lost 1 base and 5 bases, in that order; junction bases with no gene match: 6. In DNA form, the CDR3 reads TGTGCCAGCAGCTTAGGGCTGGACAGGGCTTATGGCTACACCTTC. Its protein product is CASSLGLDRAYGYTF.